Presented here are 6 T cell receptor beta chains from one specimen sequenced in a study of cytomegalovirus exposure and HLA in healthy donors. PCR involved 60 Vbeta and 13 Jbeta primers. This table comes from immunoSEQ multiplex PCR, and its TCRdb copy is limited to in-frame clones, with some not included. Of about 130,000 clones listed, around 77% are singletons. Sequencing was done on a sample of PBMCs. The source of these receptors is a man aged 50-60 years in good health and CMV-seronegative.

CDR3 sequence: CASSLDRGDSYEQYF. The CDR3 DNA reads as TGTGCCAGCAGTTTGGACAGGGGCGACTCCTACGAGCAGTACTTC. This sequence joins TRBV2 and TRBJ2-7, with 9 bases matching TRBD1. This CDR3 spans 15 amino acids. Per germline, CDR1 SNHLY and CDR2 FYNNEI. The junction had 5 bases not matched to a gene; V was cut back by 5 bases and J by 0 bases.

V gene TRBV7-9 combines with J gene TRBJ2-1; a possible D gene is TRBD1 (6 bases). V was trimmed by 5 bases and J by 5 bases, leaving 13 bases between them. This CDR3 region has 14 residues. The V gene's germline CDR1 is SEHNR and CDR2 FQNEAQ (reference sequence). The CDR3 region is CASSPRQVNNEQFF. As DNA, the CDR3 is TGTGCCAGCAGCCCCAGACAGGTCAACAATGAGCAGTTCTTC.

This clone was seen a handful of times. The rearrangement links TRBV11-2 to TRBJ1-1; 7 bases map to TRBD1. The trim removed 5 bases at V and 5 bases at J, leaving 5 bases unmatched. Germline assignment: CDR1 SGHAT and CDR2 FQNNGV. The CDR3 extends over 13 amino acids. The CDR3 bases are TGTGCCAGCAGCGGGGGGACAGAGACTGAAGCTTTCTTT. Protein: CASSGGTETEAFF.

This clone was observed a few times. The chain carries TRBV4-2 and TRBJ2-1; tentatively, D is TRBD2 (6 bases). With 4 bases removed from V and 6 bases from J, the gap between germline ends came to 16 bases. The length of the CDR3 is 15 residues. Germline CDR1 and CDR2: LGHNA and YNFKEQ. The chain's CDR3 is CASSPPGDRSNEQFF. CDR3 nucleotides: TGTGCCAGCAGCCCCCCGGGGGACCGGTCCAATGAGCAGTTCTTC.

The rearrangement links TRBV6-6 to TRBJ2-1, with 10 positions matching TRBD2. V trimming: 6 bases; J trimming: 4 bases; junction bases outside the gene matches: 3. The length of the CDR3 is 14 residues. Germline values: CDR1 MNHNY, CDR2 SVGAGI (reference sequence). CDR3 region: CASSQREGYNEQFF. The DNA for the CDR3 is TGTGCCAGCAGCCAGCGGGAGGGTTACAATGAGCAGTTCTTC.

This chain connects TRBV5-4 to TRBJ2-6; 8 bases agree with TRBD1. The germline CDR1 and CDR2 sequences are SGHNT and YYREEE (reference sequence). CDR3 size: 17 residues. J gave up 0 bases and V 6 bases, and 8 bases lay outside the gene matches. Here the CDR3 reads CASTPGTGYSGANVLTF. CDR3 nucleotides: TGTGCCAGCACTCCCGGGACAGGTTACTCTGGGGCCAACGTCCTGACTTTC.